The next 16 T cell receptor beta chains were all read from a single sample in a study of T cell responses to AZD1222 COVID-19 vaccine. Method: immunoSEQ multiplex PCR; TCRdb's copy keeps in-frame clones and lacks some. This repertoire shows around 100,000 clones, approximately 88% found once; its top ten account for around 17%. Sequences were derived from peripheral blood, sampled on day 0 of AZD1222 vaccination. These TCRs come from an adult in good health.

The genes are TRBV10-1 and TRBJ2-2, with unresolved D. CDR3 length: 14 amino acids. Trimming stripped 5 bases from V and 8 bases from J, with 15 bases between. CDR1 is WNHNN and CDR2 is SYGVQD in the germline V gene (reference sequence). CDR3: CASSSRSRMGELFF. CDR3 nucleotide sequence: TGCGCCAGCAGTTCCCGGTCCCGAATGGGGGAGCTGTTTTTT.

This rearrangement joins TRBV4-2 to TRBJ2-1, with D possibly matching TRBD2 (6 bases). CDR3 size: 15 residues. Germline values: CDR1 LGHNA, CDR2 YNFKEQ. V lost 3 bases and J lost 3, with 12 bases in between. CDR3 nucleotide sequence: TGTGCCAGCAGCCAGGCCGGGACTGACTACAATGAGCAGTTCTTC. It is translated as CASSQAGTDYNEQFF.

This rearrangement joins TRBV5-1 to TRBJ2-3; TRBD1 might be the D (6 bases). With 5 bases removed from V and 5 bases from J, the gap between germline ends came to 18 bases. The CDR3 sequence is 15 residues long. CDR1 SGHRS and CDR2 YFSETQ come from the germline V gene. This CDR3 is CASSPQGEGRDTQYF. The DNA for the CDR3 is TGCGCCAGCAGTCCACAGGGAGAGGGAAGAGATACGCAGTATTTT.

The chain links TRBV29-1 to TRBJ1-1, with D unresolved. V lost 6 bases to trimming and J lost 4 bases, with 18 bases between them. The length of the CDR3 is 14 residues. Germline V lookup: CDR1 SQVTM, CDR2 ANQGSEA. The CDR3 loop reads CSVSPLLVVTEAFF. Here the CDR3 DNA reads TGCAGCGTCAGCCCTTTGTTGGTCGTCACTGAAGCTTTCTTT.

This clone was picked up one time. The J gene is TRBJ1-5, the V gene TRBV30; a weak D match, TRBD1 (5 bases). CDR3 length: 11 residues. Trimming removed 5 bases from V and 7 bases from J, with 9 bases in between. Germline lookup yields CDR1 GTSNPN and CDR2 SVGIG (reference sequence). CDR3 in DNA: TGTGCCTGGGGGGCAGGACAGCCCCAGCATTTT. Protein sequence: CAWGAGQPQHF.

This clone is a singleton in its sample. The rearrangement uses TRBV25-1 and TRBJ1-2; TRBD1 matches 8 bases. V was pared by 2 bases and J by 0 bases, with 8 bases of the junction left unmatched. CDR3 length: 17 amino acids. In germline, CDR1 is MGHDK, CDR2 SYGVNS. In DNA form, the CDR3 reads TGTGCCAGCAGTGAACTCGGCAGGGGGCCGACTAACTATGGCTACACCTTC. Its protein is CASSELGRGPTNYGYTF.

The V and J genes are TRBV19 and TRBJ2-3, with TRBD2 identical over 15 bases. The CDR3 is 17 amino acids. The trim removed 1 base at V and 6 bases at J, leaving 5 bases unmatched. Germline V lookup: CDR1 LNHDA, CDR2 SQIVND (reference sequence). CDR3 loop: CASSIGTSGRATDTQYF. The CDR3 nucleotides are TGTGCCAGTAGTATAGGGACTAGCGGGAGGGCGACGGATACGCAGTATTTT.

The chain couples TRBV29-1 to TRBJ2-7; D is ambiguous. The CDR3 spans 12 residues. From germline, CDR1 is SQVTM and CDR2 ANQGSEA. Trimming shortened V by 4 bases and J by 0 bases, and 7 bases separated the two germline ends. In DNA form, the CDR3 reads TGCAGCGTTGGGACCGGCTCCTACGAGCAGTACTTC. Translated, it gives CSVGTGSYEQYF.

The chain combines TRBV9 with TRBJ2-3; 8 nucleotides line up with TRBD2. Germline loops: CDR1 SGDLS, CDR2 YYNGEE. This CDR3 has 18 residues. V trimming: 0 bases; J trimming: 0 bases; junction bases outside the gene matches: 9. For the CDR3, the DNA is TGTGCCAGCAGCGTAGGCCAAGCGGGGGCCCTAAGCACAGATACGCAGTATTTT. Amino acid sequence: CASSVGQAGALSTDTQYF.

This clone has only one observation. The V and J genes are TRBV9 and TRBJ2-3; 12 bases align to TRBD2. V lost 0 bases, J lost 1 base, and 3 bases stayed unmatched. Germline V lookup: CDR1 SGDLS, CDR2 YYNGEE. This CDR3 is 17 amino acids long. CDR3 nucleotides: TGTGCCAGCAGCGTAGTAGCTAGCGGGAGGGGCACAGATACGCAGTATTTT. This encodes CASSVVASGRGTDTQYF. Full variable domain (rest looked up from reference TRBV9 and TRBJ2-3): DSGVTQTPKHLITATGQRVTLRCSPRSGDLSVYWYQQSLDQGLQFLIQYYNGEERAKGNILERFSAQQFPDLHSELNLSSLELGDSALYFCASSVVASGRGTDTQYFGPGTRLTVL.

The J gene is TRBJ2-7, the V gene TRBV5-1; D unresolved. The germline gives CDR1 SGHRS, CDR2 YFSETQ. The V end was cut by 4 bases, the J end by 3 bases, with 8 bases between. The CDR3 consists of 12 residues. The CDR3 DNA is TGCGCCAGCAGCCTGTCCGGCTACGAGCAGTACTTC. Protein sequence: CASSLSGYEQYF.

This clone was recorded only once. The chain joins TRBV28 to TRBJ1-1; D is unresolved. CDR1 is MDHEN, CDR2 SYDVKM, per germline. The CDR3 contains 13 residues. The V end lost 10 bases, the J end lost 0 bases, and 12 bases lay between the germline ends. The CDR3 nucleotides read TGTGCCACCACAAGCCACATGAACACTGAAGCTTTCTTT. Its protein is CATTSHMNTEAFF.

The chain has TRBV5-1 and TRBJ1-4; TRBD1 is a possible D gene (5 bases). The V gene lost 4 bases and the J gene lost 8 bases, with 18 bases spanning the gap. In germline, CDR1 is SGHRS, CDR2 YFSETQ. This CDR3 region has 15 residues. The CDR3 DNA sequence: TGCGCCAGCAGCGGGCAGGGAAACCATCAAGAAAAACTGTTTTTT. Translated: CASSGQGNHQEKLFF.

The chain is built from TRBV6-5 and TRBJ1-1; D is possibly TRBD1 (6 bases). Trimming cost V 6 bases and J 5 bases, with 13 bases left between them. The CDR3 consists of 13 residues. In germline, CDR1 is MNHEY, CDR2 SVGAGI. The CDR3 here is CASRRGVWTEAFF. CDR3 coding DNA: TGTGCCAGCAGGAGGGGGGTATGGACTGAAGCTTTCTTT.

This chain connects TRBV5-1 to TRBJ2-5; 8 bases are a match to TRBD2. The length of the CDR3 is 15 residues. The germline V gene has CDR1 SGHRS and CDR2 YFSETQ. The ends lost 4 bases at V and 5 bases at J; junction bases unmatched: 10. This chain's CDR3 is CASSPGTSLFETQYF. In nucleotides, the CDR3 is TGCGCCAGCAGCCCCGGGACTAGTCTTTTTGAGACCCAGTACTTC.

The CDR3 DNA reads as TGTGCCAGCAGCTCCGCTAGCGGGGCCTACAATGAGCAGTTCTTC. Translation gives CASSSASGAYNEQFF. The chain links TRBV7-9 to TRBJ2-1, with 9 nucleotides matching TRBD2. The CDR3 totals 15 residues. V shed 4 bases, J shed 2 bases, and the junction held 3 bases outside the gene matches. Germline values: CDR1 SEHNR, CDR2 FQNEAQ (reference sequence). Looking up the rest from reference TRBV7-9 and TRBJ2-1 gives the full variable domain: DTGVSQNPRHKITKRGQNVTFRCDPISEHNRLYWYRQTLGQGPEFLTYFQNEAQLEKSRLLSDRFSAERPKGSFSTLEIQRTEQGDSAMYLCASSSASGAYNEQFFGPGTRLTVL.